This TCR beta chain emerged from a study of blood T cells in healthy people across ages. Study-level findings and limits: Because sorting was not performed, PBMCs prevented conclusive naive versus antigen-experienced comparison. Whereas aged donors had fewer naive CD4+ cells, long-lived donors had more of them and higher diversity.

On this clonotype itself: The target antigen is unknown.

The CDR3 length is 12 residues. Germline loops: CDR1 DFQATT, CDR2 SNEGSKA (reference sequence). V shed 3 bases and J shed 4 bases, with 9 bases lying between them. Each individual donor underwent a draw of ten milliliters of peripheral blood. In each sample, at least 7 million PBMCs were isolated. The second PCR ran about 6 to 11 cycles with a sample-barcoded 5' primer and J-beta primers. TCRdb called the 5' RACE reads again in MiXCR, with one record for every CDR3 protein. The data contain hundreds of thousands of distinct CDR3 sequences, over 45% of them singletons. The sequence was obtained from a young man in good health. Sequencing was carried out using blood. The chain is built from TRBV20-1 and TRBJ1-2; a weak D match, TRBD1 (6 bases). This CDR3 reads CSASRGTYGYTF. Here the CDR3 DNA reads TGCAGTGCTAGCAGGGGAACCTATGGCTACACCTTC.